This TCR beta chain was documented in a study of shared clonotypes between healthy human individuals. Each of the donors was a healthy adult who was HIV-negative and had not had a recent acute infection or vaccination. TCRdb's copy holds only in-frame clones and misses some; the assay was immunoSEQ multiplex PCR. The table shows hundreds of thousands of clones, with around 72% occurring only once. This clone came up a few times. Its specificity is not known. Per the germline V gene, CDR1 is SGHVS and CDR2 is FNYEAQ. V was clipped by 8 bases and J by 8 bases; unmatched bases: 10. The CDR3 has 14 amino acids. Study results and limitations: It was only blood that was sampled, and tissue repertoires likely differ. Non-shared clonotypes showed lower generation probabilities than clonotypes common to all four donors.

Sequenced: memory CD4+ T cells sorted from blood. Subset in this sample: CD45RA-negative fraction. The sequence was collected from a young woman in good health. The rearrangement uses TRBV7-6 and TRBJ1-4, with 8 bases lining up with TRBD1. The CDR3 protein is CASSNGQGQEKLFF. CDR3 coding DNA: TGTGCCAGCTCCAACGGACAGGGTCAAGAAAAACTGTTTTTT.